Its frequency marks the clone carrying this T cell receptor beta chain as medium-sized. Its antigen remains unknown. This CDR3 is 17 amino acids long. The DNA is not on file. Per germline, CDR1 PRHDT and CDR2 FYEKMQ (reference sequence). Measured with immunoSEQ multiplex PCR; TCRdb has only the in-frame clones, and not every one. The sample data list about 9,900 clones. These data originate in a study of synovial regulatory T cells in juvenile arthritis. Regarding the study as a whole: Synovial Treg CDR3 sequences overlapped more with iaTregs than other circulating Tregs. Compared with other blood Treg cells, inflammation-associated Treg cells had reduced TCR diversity.

Sequencing input: Treg cells from blood. The subset denotes: HLA-DR+ inflammation-associated blood Treg cells. The sequence derives from a donor aged 2-30 years with juvenile idiopathic arthritis. V is TRBV13 and J is TRBJ1-6. This chain's CDR3 is CASSLFSMEGYNSPLHF.